A single T cell receptor beta chain is shown here with its context. As yet, its antigen is unknown. The data derive from a study of T cell responses to AZD1222 COVID-19 vaccine. Study-wide context: Second-dose recipients at about 4 or about 12 weeks were treated as one pooled group.

Libraries were prepared by immunoSEQ multiplex PCR; TCRdb keeps only in-frame clonotypes and omits some of them. The top ten clones hold about 2.5% of a sample with roughly 170,000 clones, about nine tenths of them seen once. Study-wide results and caveats: Baseline antibody screening turned up just six seropositive AZD1222 recipients. The study sampled repertoires only after the peak T cell response.

This TCR derives from an adult in good health. The sample here was peripheral blood, taken on day 0 of AZD1222 vaccination.

The CDR3 spells CASSQDGTARREKLFF. The CDR3 DNA follows: TGCGCCAGCAGCCAGGATGGGACGGCCAGACGGGAAAAACTGTTTTTT. The chain carries TRBV4-1 and TRBJ1-4, with D possibly being TRBD1 (5 bases). From germline, CDR1 is MGHRA and CDR2 YSYEKL. V was cut by 3 bases and J by 8 bases, with 19 bases left in between. There are 16 residues in the CDR3.